This T cell receptor (beta chain) was sequenced during a study of long-term antiretroviral therapy in people with HIV. Study results and caveats: Regardless of time point, clones expanded before ART dominated the repertoire.

Notes on this clone: As yet, its antigen is unknown.

Running of the v3.0 immunoSEQ assay took place at survey level. For each individual sample, sequencing targeted about 40,000-50,000 T-cell genomes. TCRdb keeps only in-frame clones here, not all; method: immunoSEQ multiplex PCR. The repertoire consists of tens of thousands of clones, with 86% occurring once and the leading ten covering about 5%. Per individual, the PBMC samples numbered at least one pre-ART and at least two post-ART. The length of the CDR3 is 16 residues. V trimming: 7 bases; J trimming: 1 base; junction bases outside the gene matches: 7. Germline CDR1 is LNHDA and CDR2 is SQIVND (reference sequence).

The receptor was derived from a woman aged 45-65 years with HIV. Sequenced material: unsorted PBMCs, taken 0.1 years before starting antiretroviral therapy. The chain employs TRBV19 and TRBJ2-2, with 9 bases fitting TRBD1. The CDR3 DNA is TGTGCCAGTACCCGGGCGGGACAGGGGAACACCGGGGAGCTGTTTTTT. Its translation: CASTRAGQGNTGELFF.